What follows are 8 T cell receptor beta chains derived from one specimen sequenced in a study of cytomegalovirus exposure and HLA in healthy donors. The PCR ran on 60 Vbeta and 13 Jbeta primers. The protocol was immunoSEQ multiplex PCR, while the TCRdb copy is restricted to in-frame clones and leaves out a portion. The data show about 190,000 clones, roughly 81% seen once. Material for sequencing was PBMCs. The receptors come from a woman in her 30s in good health and CMV-seropositive.

This sequence joins TRBV14 and TRBJ1-4; D call uncertain. Trimming shortened V by 0 bases and J by 5 bases, and 7 bases separated the two germline ends. This CDR3 is built from 14 residues. Germline values: CDR1 SGHDN, CDR2 FVKESK. The CDR3, as DNA: TGTGCCAGCAGCCAAGATCTTGAGAATGAAAAACTGTTTTTT. Translation: CASSQDLENEKLFF.

V and J are TRBV29-1 and TRBJ1-1; 7 positions agree with TRBD1. The V and J ends lost 5 bases and 4 bases, in that order; junction bases with no gene match: 1. The CDR3 is made up of 11 amino acids. The germline CDR1 and CDR2 sequences are SQVTM and ANQGSEA. For the CDR3, the DNA is TGCAGCGTTTCAGGGGGCACTGAAGCTTTCTTT. Protein: CSVSGGTEAFF.

In this sample, this clone turned up a few times. This sequence joins TRBV6-4 and TRBJ2-2; 10 bases fit TRBD2. Germline loops: CDR1 MRHNA, CDR2 SNTAGT. CDR3 length: 16 residues. V lost 3 bases, J lost 6 bases, and 7 bases stayed unmatched. The CDR3, as DNA: TGTGCCAGCAGTGAGCTAGCGGGAGTCAGCGCCGGGGAGCTGTTTTTT. This codes for CASSELAGVSAGELFF.

The chain couples TRBV7-9 to TRBJ2-2; D is unresolved. The V gene's germline CDR1 is SEHNR and CDR2 FQNEAQ (reference sequence). Trimming took off 5 bases at V and 1 base at J, with 8 bases between the two ends. The CDR3 is 14 amino acids. The CDR3 is CASSLTGNTGELFF. CDR3 nucleotides: TGTGCCAGCAGCCTCACGGGGAACACCGGGGAGCTGTTTTTT.

The V call is TRBV6-5, the J call TRBJ2-7, with D possibly matching TRBD2 (6 bases). This CDR3 region has 14 residues. V was trimmed by 2 bases and J by 2 bases, leaving 10 bases between them. CDR1 and CDR2 (germline): MNHEY, SVGAGI. CDR3 coding DNA: TGTGCCAGCAGTTACATAGGGGAGGCCTACGAGCAGTACTTC. As protein: CASSYIGEAYEQYF.

CDR3 sequence reads: CASQGGEVDTEAFF. The CDR3 bases are TGTGCCAGTCAGGGAGGGGAGGTGGACACTGAAGCTTTCTTT. This chain links TRBV5-3 with TRBJ1-1, with D tentatively TRBD1 (5 bases). TRBV5-3 is reported as an ORF; its role is uncertain. The length of the CDR3 is 14 residues. Trimming took off 8 bases at V and 3 bases at J, with 17 bases between the two ends.

The chain combines TRBV19 with TRBJ1-1, with 8 bases that match TRBD1. The CDR3 spans 19 residues. J lost 1 base, V lost 6 bases, and 19 bases had no gene match. Per the germline V gene, CDR1 is LNHDA and CDR2 is SQIVND (reference sequence). CDR3 protein: CASSKPGQALLWGNTEAFF. For the CDR3, the DNA is TGTGCCAGTAGCAAACCGGGACAGGCACTTTTGTGGGGGAACACTGAAGCTTTCTTT.

The chain links TRBV6-6 to TRBJ1-4, with D possibly being TRBD1 (5 bases). CDR1 is MNHNY and CDR2 is SVGAGI in the germline V gene (reference sequence). This CDR3 spans 15 amino acids. V was shortened by 11 bases and J by 0 bases, with 16 bases between the two germline ends. Here the CDR3 reads CASGGSGSTNEKLFF. The DNA for the CDR3 is TGTGCCTCTGGGGGGTCGGGGTCAACTAATGAAAAACTGTTTTTT.